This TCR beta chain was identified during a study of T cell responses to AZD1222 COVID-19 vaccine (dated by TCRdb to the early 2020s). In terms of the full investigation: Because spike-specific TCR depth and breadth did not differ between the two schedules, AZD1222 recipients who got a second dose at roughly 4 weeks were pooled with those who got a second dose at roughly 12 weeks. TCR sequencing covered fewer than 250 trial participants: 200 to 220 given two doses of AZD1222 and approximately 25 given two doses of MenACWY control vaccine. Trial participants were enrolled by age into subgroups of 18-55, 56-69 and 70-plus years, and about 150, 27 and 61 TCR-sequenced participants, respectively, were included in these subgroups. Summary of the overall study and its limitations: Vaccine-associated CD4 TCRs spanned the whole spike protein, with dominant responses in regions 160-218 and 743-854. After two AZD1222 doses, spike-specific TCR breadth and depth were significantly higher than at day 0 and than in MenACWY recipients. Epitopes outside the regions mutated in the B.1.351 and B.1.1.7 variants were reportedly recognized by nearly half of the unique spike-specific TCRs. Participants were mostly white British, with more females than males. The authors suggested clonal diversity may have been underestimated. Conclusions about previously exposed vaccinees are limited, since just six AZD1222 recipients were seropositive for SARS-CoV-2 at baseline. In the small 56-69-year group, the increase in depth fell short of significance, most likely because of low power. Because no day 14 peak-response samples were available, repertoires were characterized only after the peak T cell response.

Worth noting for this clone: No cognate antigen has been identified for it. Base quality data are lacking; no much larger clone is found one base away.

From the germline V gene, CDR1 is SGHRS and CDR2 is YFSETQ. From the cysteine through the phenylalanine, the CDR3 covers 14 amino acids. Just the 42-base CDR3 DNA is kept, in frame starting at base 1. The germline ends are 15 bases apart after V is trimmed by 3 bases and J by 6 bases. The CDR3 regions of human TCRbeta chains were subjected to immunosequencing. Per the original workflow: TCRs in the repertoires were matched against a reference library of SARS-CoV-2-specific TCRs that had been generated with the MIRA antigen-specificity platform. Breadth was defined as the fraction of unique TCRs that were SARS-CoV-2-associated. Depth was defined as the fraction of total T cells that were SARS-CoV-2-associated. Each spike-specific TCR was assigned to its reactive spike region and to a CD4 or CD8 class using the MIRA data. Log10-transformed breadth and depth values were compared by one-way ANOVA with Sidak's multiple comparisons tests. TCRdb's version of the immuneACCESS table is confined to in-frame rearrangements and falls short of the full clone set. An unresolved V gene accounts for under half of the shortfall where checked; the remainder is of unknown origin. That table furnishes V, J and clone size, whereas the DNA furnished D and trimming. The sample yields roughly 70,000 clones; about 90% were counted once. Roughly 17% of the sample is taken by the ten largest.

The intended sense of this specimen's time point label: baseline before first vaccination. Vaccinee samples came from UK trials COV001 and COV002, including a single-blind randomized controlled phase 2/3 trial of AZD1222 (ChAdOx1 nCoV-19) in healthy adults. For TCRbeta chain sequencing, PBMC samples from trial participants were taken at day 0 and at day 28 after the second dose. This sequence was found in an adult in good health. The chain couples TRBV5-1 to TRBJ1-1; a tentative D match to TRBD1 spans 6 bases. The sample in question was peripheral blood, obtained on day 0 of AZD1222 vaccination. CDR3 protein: CASSYNPTGSEAFF. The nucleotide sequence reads TGCGCCAGCAGCTATAACCCGACAGGCTCTGAAGCTTTCTTT. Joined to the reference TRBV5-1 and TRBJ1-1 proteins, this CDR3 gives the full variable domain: KAGVTQTPRYLIKTRGQQVTLSCSPISGHRSVSWYQQTPGQGLQFLFEYFSETQRNKGNFPGRFSGRQFSNSRSEMNVSTLELGDSALYLCASSYNPTGSEAFFGQGTRLTVV.